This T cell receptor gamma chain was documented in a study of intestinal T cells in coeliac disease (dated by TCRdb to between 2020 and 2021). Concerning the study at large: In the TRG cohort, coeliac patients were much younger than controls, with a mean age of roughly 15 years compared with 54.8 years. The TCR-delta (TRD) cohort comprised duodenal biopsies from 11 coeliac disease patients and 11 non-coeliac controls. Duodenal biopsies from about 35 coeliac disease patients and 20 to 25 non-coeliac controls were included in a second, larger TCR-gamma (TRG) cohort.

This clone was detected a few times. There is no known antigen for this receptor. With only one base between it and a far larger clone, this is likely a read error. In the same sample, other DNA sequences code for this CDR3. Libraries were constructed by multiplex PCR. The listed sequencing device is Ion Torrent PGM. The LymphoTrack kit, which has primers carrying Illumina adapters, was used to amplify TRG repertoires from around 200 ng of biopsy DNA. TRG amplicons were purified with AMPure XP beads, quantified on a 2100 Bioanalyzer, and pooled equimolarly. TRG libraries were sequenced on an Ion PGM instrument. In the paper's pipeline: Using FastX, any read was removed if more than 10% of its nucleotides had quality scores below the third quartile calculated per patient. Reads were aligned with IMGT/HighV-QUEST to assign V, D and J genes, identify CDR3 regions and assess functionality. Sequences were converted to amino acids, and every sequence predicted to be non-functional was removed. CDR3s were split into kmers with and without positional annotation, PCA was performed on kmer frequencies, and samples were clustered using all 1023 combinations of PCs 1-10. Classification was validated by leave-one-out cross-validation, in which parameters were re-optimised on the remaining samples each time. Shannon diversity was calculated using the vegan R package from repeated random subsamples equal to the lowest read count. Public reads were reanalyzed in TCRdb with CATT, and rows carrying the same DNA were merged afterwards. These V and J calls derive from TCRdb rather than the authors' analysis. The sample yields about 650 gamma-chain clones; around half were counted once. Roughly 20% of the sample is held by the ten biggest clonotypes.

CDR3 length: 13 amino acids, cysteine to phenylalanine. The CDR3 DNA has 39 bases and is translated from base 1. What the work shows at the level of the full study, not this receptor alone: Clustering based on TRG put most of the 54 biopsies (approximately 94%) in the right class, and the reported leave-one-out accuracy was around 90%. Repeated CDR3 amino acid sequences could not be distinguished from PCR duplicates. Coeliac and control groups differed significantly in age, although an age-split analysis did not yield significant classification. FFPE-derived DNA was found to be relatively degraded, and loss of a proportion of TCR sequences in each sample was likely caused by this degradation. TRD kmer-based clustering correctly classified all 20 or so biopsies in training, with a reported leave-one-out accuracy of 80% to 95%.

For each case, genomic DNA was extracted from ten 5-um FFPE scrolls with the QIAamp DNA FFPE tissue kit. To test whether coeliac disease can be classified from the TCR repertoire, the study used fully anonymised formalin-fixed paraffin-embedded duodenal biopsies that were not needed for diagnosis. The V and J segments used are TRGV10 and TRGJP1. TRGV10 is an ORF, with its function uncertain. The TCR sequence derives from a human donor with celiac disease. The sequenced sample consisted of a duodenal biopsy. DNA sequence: TGCGCTGCGTGGAATACCACTGGTTGGTTCAAGATATTT. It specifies CAAWNTTGWFKIF.